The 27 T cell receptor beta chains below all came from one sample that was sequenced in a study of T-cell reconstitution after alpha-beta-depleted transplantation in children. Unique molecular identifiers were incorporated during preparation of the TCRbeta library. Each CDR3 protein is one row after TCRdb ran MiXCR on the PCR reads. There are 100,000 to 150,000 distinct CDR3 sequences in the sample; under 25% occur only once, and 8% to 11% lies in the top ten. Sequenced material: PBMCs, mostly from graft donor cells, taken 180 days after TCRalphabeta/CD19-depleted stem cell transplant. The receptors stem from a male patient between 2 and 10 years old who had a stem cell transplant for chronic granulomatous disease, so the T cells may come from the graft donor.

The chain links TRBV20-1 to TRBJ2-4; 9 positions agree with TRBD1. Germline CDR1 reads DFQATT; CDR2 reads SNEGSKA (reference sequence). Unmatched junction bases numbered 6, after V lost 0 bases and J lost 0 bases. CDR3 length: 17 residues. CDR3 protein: CSAREVGDREAKNIQYF. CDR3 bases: TGCAGTGCTAGAGAGGTTGGGGACAGGGAAGCCAAAAACATTCAGTACTTC.

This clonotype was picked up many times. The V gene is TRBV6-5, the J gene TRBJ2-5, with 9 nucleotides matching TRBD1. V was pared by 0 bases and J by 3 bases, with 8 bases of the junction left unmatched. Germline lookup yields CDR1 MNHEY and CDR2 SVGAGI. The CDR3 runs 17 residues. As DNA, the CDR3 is TGTGCCAGCAGTTACTCGTTTACCGGGACAGGGAAAGAGACCCAGTACTTC. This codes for CASSYSFTGTGKETQYF.

The CDR3 DNA sequence: TGCAGCGACGGGGGACAGGTCACAGATACGCAGTATTTT. The encoded protein is CSDGGQVTDTQYF. The chain combines TRBV29-1 with TRBJ2-3; TRBD1 matches 8 bases. The CDR3 covers 13 residues. V lost 7 bases to trimming and J lost 2 bases; unmatched junction nucleotides: 5. Per the germline V gene, CDR1 is SQVTM and CDR2 is ANQGSEA.

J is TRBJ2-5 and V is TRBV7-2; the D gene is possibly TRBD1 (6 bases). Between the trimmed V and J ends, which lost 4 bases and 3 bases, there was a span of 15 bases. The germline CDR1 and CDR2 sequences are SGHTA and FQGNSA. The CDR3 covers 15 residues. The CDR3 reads CASSSLQTGKETQYF. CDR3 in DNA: TGTGCCAGCAGCTCCCTACAGACAGGCAAAGAGACCCAGTACTTC. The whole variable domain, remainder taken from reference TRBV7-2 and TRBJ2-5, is GAGVSQSPSNKVTEKGKDVELRCDPISGHTALYWYRQSLGQGLEFLIYFQGNSAPDKSGLPSDRFSAERTGGSVSTLTIQRTQQEDSAVYLCASSSLQTGKETQYFGPGTRLLVL.

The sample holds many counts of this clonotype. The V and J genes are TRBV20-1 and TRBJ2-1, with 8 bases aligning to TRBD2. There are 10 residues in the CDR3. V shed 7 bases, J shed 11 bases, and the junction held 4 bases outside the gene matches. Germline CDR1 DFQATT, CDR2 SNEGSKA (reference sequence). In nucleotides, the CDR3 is TGCAGTGTCGCGGGAGGAAAGCAGTTCTTC. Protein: CSVAGGKQFF.

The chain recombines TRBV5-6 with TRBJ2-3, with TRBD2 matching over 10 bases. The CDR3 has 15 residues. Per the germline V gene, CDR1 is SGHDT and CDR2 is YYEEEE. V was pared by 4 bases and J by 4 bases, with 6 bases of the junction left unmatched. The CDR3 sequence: CASSRSGGAPDTQYF. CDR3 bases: TGTGCCAGCAGCCGGAGCGGGGGGGCCCCAGATACGCAGTATTTT.

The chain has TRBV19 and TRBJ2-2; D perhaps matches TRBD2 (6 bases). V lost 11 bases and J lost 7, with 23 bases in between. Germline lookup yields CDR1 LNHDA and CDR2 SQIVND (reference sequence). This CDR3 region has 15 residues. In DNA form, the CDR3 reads TGTGCCGCCGGAGGGAGGCTAGGAAGGATCGGGGAGCTGTTTTTT. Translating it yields CAAGGRLGRIGELFF.

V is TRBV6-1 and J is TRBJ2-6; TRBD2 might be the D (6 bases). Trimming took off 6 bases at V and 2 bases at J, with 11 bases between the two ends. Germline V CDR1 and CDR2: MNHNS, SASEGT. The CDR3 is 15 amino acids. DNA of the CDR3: TGTGCCAGCAGCGAACGGGAGACTGGGGCCAACGTCCTGACTTTC. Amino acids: CASSERETGANVLTF.

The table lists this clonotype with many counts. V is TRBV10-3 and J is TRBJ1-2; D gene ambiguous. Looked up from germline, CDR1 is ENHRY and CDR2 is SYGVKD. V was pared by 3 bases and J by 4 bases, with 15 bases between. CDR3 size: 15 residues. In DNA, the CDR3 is TGTGCCATCAGTGACGTACCGGACCGGACCTATGGCTACACCTTC. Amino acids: CAISDVPDRTYGYTF.

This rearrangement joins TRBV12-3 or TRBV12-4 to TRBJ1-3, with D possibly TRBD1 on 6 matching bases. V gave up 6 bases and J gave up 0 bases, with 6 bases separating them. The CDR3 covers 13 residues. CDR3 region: CASRQGSGNTIYF. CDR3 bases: TGTGCCAGCAGACAGGGCTCTGGAAACACCATATATTTT.

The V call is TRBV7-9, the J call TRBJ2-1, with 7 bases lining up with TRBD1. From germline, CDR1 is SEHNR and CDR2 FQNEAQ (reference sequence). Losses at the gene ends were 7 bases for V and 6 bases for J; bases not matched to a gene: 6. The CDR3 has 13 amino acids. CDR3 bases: TGTGCCAGCAAGACAGGGCTGGGCAATGAGCAGTTCTTC. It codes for CASKTGLGNEQFF.

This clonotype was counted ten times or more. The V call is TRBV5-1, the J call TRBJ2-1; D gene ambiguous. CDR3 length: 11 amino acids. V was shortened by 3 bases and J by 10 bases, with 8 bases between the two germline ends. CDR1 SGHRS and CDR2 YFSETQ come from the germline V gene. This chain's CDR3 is CASSSTGEQFF. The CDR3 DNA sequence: TGCGCCAGCAGCTCCACGGGCGAGCAGTTCTTC.

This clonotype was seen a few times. This chain's CDR3 is CAISEIEDGELFF. In nucleotides, the CDR3 is TGTGCCATCAGTGAGATTGAGGACGGGGAGCTGTTTTTT. The rearrangement links TRBV10-3 to TRBJ2-2; D gene ambiguous. The germline gives CDR1 ENHRY, CDR2 SYGVKD. The CDR3 contains 13 residues. Trimming pared 2 bases from V and 7 bases from J, leaving 8 bases between.

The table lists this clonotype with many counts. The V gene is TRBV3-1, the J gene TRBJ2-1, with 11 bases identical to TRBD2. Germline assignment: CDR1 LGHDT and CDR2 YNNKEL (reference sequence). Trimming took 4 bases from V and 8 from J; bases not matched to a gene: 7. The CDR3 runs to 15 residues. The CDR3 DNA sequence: TGTGCCAGCAGCCTGACTAGCGGGAACTTCCATGAGCAGTTCTTC. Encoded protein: CASSLTSGNFHEQFF.

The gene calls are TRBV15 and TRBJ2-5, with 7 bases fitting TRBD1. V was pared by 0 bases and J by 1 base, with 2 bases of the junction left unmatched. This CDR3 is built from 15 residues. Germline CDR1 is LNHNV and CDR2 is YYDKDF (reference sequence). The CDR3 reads CATSREQGIQETQYF. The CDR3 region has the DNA TGTGCCACCAGCAGAGAACAGGGGATCCAAGAGACCCAGTACTTC.

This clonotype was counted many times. The CDR3 loop is CASRVPTQYF. The CDR3 coding sequence is TGTGCCAGCAGAGTCCCTACGCAGTATTTT. This rearrangement joins TRBV27 to TRBJ2-3; D not certain. Looked up from germline, CDR1 is MNHEY and CDR2 is SMNVEV (reference sequence). The CDR3 consists of 10 residues. Trimming cost V 6 bases and J 8 bases, with 6 bases left between them.

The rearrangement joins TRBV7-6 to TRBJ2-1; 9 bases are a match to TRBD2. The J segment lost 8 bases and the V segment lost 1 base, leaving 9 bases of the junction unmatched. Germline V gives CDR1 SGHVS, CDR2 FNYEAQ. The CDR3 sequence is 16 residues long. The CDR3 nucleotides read TGTGCCAGCAGCTTAGTAGCGGGAGAGGAGGGGTATGAGCAGTTCTTC. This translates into CASSLVAGEEGYEQFF.

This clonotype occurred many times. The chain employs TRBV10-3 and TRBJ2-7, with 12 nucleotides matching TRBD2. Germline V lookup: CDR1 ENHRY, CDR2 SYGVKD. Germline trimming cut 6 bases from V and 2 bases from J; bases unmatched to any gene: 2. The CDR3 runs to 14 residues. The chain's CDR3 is CAISRTSGTYEQYF. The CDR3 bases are TGTGCCATCAGCCGGACTAGCGGGACCTACGAGCAGTACTTC.

The chain's CDR3 is CATSRDPNDSYEQYF. The CDR3 DNA reads TGTGCCACCAGCAGGGACCCTAATGACTCCTACGAGCAGTACTTC. The chain is built from TRBV15 and TRBJ2-7; D is unresolved. Trimming removed 3 bases at V and 0 bases at J, with 12 bases between. CDR3 length: 15 residues. The germline gives CDR1 LNHNV, CDR2 YYDKDF (reference sequence).

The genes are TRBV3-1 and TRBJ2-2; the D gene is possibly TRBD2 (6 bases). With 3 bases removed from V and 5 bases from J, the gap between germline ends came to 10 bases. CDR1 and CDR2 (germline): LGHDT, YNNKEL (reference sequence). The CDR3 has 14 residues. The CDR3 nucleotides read TGTGCCAGCAGCCACGAGGAGGGAACCGGGGAGCTGTTTTTT. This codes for CASSHEEGTGELFF.

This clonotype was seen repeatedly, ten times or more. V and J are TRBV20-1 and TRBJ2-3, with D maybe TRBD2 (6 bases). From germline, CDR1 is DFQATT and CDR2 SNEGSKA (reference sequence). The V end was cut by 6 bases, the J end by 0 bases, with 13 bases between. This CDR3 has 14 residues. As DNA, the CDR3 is TGCAGTGCCCCGAGGCGGGGAAGCACAGATACGCAGTATTTT. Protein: CSAPRRGSTDTQYF.

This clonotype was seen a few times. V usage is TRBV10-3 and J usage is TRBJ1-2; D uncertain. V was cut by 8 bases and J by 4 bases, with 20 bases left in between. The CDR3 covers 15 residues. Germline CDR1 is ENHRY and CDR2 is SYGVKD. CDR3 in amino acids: CAIDSRQTGRYGYTF. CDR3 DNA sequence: TGTGCCATCGATTCCCGACAAACTGGGCGCTATGGCTACACCTTC.

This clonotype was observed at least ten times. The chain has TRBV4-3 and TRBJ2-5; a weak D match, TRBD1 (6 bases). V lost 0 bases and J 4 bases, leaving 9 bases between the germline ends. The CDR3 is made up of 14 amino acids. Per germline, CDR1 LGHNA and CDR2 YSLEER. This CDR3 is CASSQDWGRETQYF. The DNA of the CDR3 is TGCGCCAGCAGCCAAGATTGGGGGCGAGAGACCCAGTACTTC.

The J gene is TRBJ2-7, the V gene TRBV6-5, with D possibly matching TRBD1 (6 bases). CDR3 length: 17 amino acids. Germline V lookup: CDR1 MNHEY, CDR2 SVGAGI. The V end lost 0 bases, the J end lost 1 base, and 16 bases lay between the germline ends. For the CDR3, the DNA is TGTGCCAGCAGTTACTCCGGATGGGGGCTCGGATCCTACGAGCAGTACTTC. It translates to CASSYSGWGLGSYEQYF.

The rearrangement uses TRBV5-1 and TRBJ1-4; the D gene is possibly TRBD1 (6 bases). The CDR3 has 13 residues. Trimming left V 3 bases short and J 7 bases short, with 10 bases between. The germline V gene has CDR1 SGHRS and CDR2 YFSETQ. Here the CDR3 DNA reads TGCGCCAGCAGCTCGTGGACAGCTGAAAAACTGTTTTTT. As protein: CASSSWTAEKLFF. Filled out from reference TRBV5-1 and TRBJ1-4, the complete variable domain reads KAGVTQTPRYLIKTRGQQVTLSCSPISGHRSVSWYQQTPGQGLQFLFEYFSETQRNKGNFPGRFSGRQFSNSRSEMNVSTLELGDSALYLCASSSWTAEKLFFGSGTQLSVL.

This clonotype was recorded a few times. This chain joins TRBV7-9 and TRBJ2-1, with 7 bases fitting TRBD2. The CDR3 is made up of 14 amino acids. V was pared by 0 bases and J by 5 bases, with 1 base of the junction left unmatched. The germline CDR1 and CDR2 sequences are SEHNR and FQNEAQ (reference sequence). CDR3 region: CASSLAGTNNEQFF. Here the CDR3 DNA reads TGTGCCAGCAGCTTAGCCGGGACTAACAATGAGCAGTTCTTC.

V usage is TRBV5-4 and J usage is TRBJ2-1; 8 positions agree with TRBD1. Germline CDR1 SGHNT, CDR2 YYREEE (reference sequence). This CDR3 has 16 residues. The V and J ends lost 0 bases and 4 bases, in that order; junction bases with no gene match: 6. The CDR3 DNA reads TGTGCCAGCAGCTTGGCCCCGGGACAGGCTTACAATGAGCAGTTCTTC. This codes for CASSLAPGQAYNEQFF. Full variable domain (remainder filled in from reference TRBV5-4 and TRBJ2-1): ETGVTQSPTHLIKTRGQQVTLRCSSQSGHNTVSWYQQALGQGPQFIFQYYREEENGRGNFPPRFSGLQFPNYSSELNVNALELDDSALYLCASSLAPGQAYNEQFFGPGTRLTVL.